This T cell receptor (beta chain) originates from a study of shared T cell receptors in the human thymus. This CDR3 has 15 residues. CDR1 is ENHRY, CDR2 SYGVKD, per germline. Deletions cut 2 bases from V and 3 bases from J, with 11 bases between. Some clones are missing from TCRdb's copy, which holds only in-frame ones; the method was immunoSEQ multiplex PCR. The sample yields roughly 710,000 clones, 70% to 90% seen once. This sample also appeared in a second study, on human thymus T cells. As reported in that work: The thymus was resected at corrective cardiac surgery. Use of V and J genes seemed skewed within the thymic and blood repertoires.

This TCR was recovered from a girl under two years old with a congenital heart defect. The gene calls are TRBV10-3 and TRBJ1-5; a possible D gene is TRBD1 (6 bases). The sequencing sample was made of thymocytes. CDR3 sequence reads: CAISEAPGDNQPQHF. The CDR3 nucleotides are TGTGCCATCAGTGAGGCCCCAGGGGACAATCAGCCCCAGCATTTT.